One sample yielded the 9 T cell receptor beta chains listed below, sequenced in a study of CD8 T cells in Susac syndrome. The authors reverse transcribed about 0.5 to 1 ug RNA with random hexamers. TCRdb re-called the immunoSEQ multiplex PCR reads with MiXCR, one entry per CDR3 protein. Here the sample spans 150,000 to 200,000 distinct CDR3 sequences, roughly 93% being singletons. The sample comprised CD4+ T cells from PBMCs. The receptors originated from a human donor in good health.

The V and J genes are TRBV6-6 and TRBJ2-7; D remains unclear. V gave up 5 bases and J gave up 1 base, with 12 bases separating them. The CDR3 has 14 amino acids. Looked up from germline, CDR1 is MNHNY and CDR2 is SVGAGI (reference sequence). The CDR3 loop is CASSHHRISYEQYF. As DNA, the CDR3 is TGTGCCAGCAGTCATCACCGAATATCCTACGAGCAGTACTTC.

The genes are TRBV9 and TRBJ2-5, with 9 bases identical to TRBD2. CDR3 length: 16 residues. Germline V lookup: CDR1 SGDLS, CDR2 YYNGEE. Trimming at V came to 5 bases and at J to 5 bases, leaving 13 bases not matched to a gene. CDR3 amino acids: CASSPGLADLGETQYF. For the CDR3, the DNA is TGTGCCAGCAGTCCGGGACTAGCAGATTTAGGGGAGACCCAGTACTTC.

The chain has TRBV29-1 and TRBJ2-7, with a tentative D call TRBD2 (5 bases). The CDR3 contains 12 residues. Deletions cut 5 bases from V and 1 base from J, with 9 bases between. CDR1 SQVTM and CDR2 ANQGSEA come from the germline V gene. The CDR3 spells CSVIGDSYEQYF. The CDR3 nucleotides read TGCAGCGTTATCGGGGATTCCTACGAGCAGTACTTC.

This rearrangement joins TRBV5-1 to TRBJ1-6; 9 positions agree with TRBD1. Germline CDR1 SGHRS, CDR2 YFSETQ. V shed 1 base, J shed 8 bases, and the junction held 4 bases outside the gene matches. The CDR3 spans 15 residues. In DNA form, the CDR3 reads TGCGCCAGCAGCTTGACAGGGGGCATTGATTCACCCCTCCACTTT. Amino acid sequence: CASSLTGGIDSPLHF.

The genes are TRBV2 and TRBJ2-1; D tentatively reads TRBD1 or TRBD2 (5 bases each). CDR1 is SNHLY, CDR2 FYNNEI, per germline. V was clipped by 6 bases and J by 0 bases, with 12 bases between them. The CDR3 has 15 amino acids. The DNA for the CDR3 is TGTGCCAGCAGAAGGGACGCCAGCTCCTACAATGAGCAGTTCTTC. It yields the protein CASRRDASSYNEQFF. Looking up the rest from reference TRBV2 and TRBJ2-1 gives the full variable domain: EPEVTQTPSHQVTQMGQEVILRCVPISNHLYFYWYRQILGQKVEFLVSFYNNEISEKSEIFDDQFSVERPDGSNFTLKIRSTKLEDSAMYFCASRRDASSYNEQFFGPGTRLTVL.

The V call is TRBV20-1, the J call TRBJ2-5; 8 nucleotides align to TRBD2. Trimming took 6 bases from V and 4 from J; bases not matched to a gene: 7. This CDR3 has 13 amino acids. Germline CDR1 is DFQATT and CDR2 is SNEGSKA (reference sequence). The CDR3 here is CSARTAGVETQYF. The CDR3 coding sequence is TGCAGTGCCCGGACAGCGGGGGTAGAGACCCAGTACTTC.

J is TRBJ1-2 and V is TRBV6-6; possible D gene TRBD1, 5 bases. Trimming removed 7 bases at V and 4 bases at J, with 22 bases between. Germline CDR1 reads MNHNY; CDR2 reads SVGAGI (reference sequence). The CDR3 runs to 16 residues. CDR3 in DNA: TGTGCCAGCACCACTCCTCCGGGACTGCACCGCTATGGCTACACCTTC. Protein product: CASTTPPGLHRYGYTF.

This chain connects TRBV4-1 to TRBJ2-3; 9 nucleotides match TRBD2. J gave up 2 bases and V 1 base, and 7 bases lay outside the gene matches. Germline assignment: CDR1 MGHRA and CDR2 YSYEKL. The CDR3 has 17 amino acids. The CDR3 nucleotides read TGCGCCAGCAGCCAAGCGTGGGGACTAGCTTCCACAGATACGCAGTATTTT. Translation gives CASSQAWGLASTDTQYF.

This clonotype was seen once. The chain employs TRBV2 and TRBJ2-1, with 7 bases fitting TRBD2. The CDR3 sequence is 11 residues long. V lost 5 bases and J lost 9; bases outside the gene matches: 1. Germline V lookup: CDR1 SNHLY, CDR2 FYNNEI. The CDR3 sequence: CASSIAGEQFF. CDR3 in DNA: TGTGCCAGCAGTATAGCGGGTGAGCAGTTCTTC.